Listed below are T cell receptor beta chains from one sample, sequenced in a study of cytomegalovirus exposure and HLA in healthy donors. The repertoire was sequenced with immunoSEQ multiplex PCR; TCRdb's copy has only in-frame clones and lacks some. The table records about 120,000 clones, more than 80% of them present only once. The sample taken for sequencing was PBMCs. Source of these receptors: a man aged 30 to 45 in good health and CMV-seropositive. Both conserved end residues are part of each CDR3. The order of the fields is V gene, D gene, J gene, CDR3 protein. A D gene is named only where the DNA matches it firmly.

TRBV2	-	TRBJ2-2	CASRDSRSPRGTGELFF
TRBV30	TRBD1	TRBJ1-2	CAWSGGTGYGYTF
TRBV4-1	-	TRBJ1-6	CASSQEANHNSPLHF
TRBV27	-	TRBJ1-5	CASSLGIKSNQPQHF
TRBV2	TRBD1	TRBJ2-7	CASSDIPGQGQFTYEQYF
TRBV6-6	TRBD1	TRBJ2-1	CASSSQGQPYNEQFF
TRBV5-1	-	TRBJ1-1	CASNPLGGANTEAFF
TRBV5-1	-	TRBJ2-1	CASSLDSYNEQFF
TRBV7-3	TRBD1	TRBJ1-6	CASSSNPGGNSPLHF
TRBV29-1	TRBD2	TRBJ2-6	CSVRSGEGANVLTF
TRBV6-1	TRBD1	TRBJ1-1	CASRGQPNTEAFF
TRBV9	-	TRBJ2-3	CASSADLAGSTDTQYF
TRBV7-8	TRBD1	TRBJ1-5	CASSLRVGTGNQPQHF
TRBV19	-	TRBJ1-3	CASSEQGTGNTIYF
TRBV2	-	TRBJ2-1	CASSEEWGGREQFF
TRBV13	-	TRBJ1-1	CASSRPRETFF
TRBV9	TRBD1	TRBJ2-2	CASSPMGQYTGELFF
TRBV7-7	TRBD1	TRBJ2-3	CASSSGTETDTQYF
TRBV6-6	-	TRBJ1-6	CASSPLRGRSPLHF
TRBV6-5	TRBD1	TRBJ2-2	CASSTGQGNTGELFF
TRBV11-2	-	TRBJ1-1	CASSLSGAGTEAFF
TRBV19	-	TRBJ1-1	CASSIGQTNTEAFF
TRBV2	TRBD2	TRBJ2-6	CASSLRAPSGGISGANVLTF
TRBV13	TRBD1	TRBJ2-2	CASSQGAGELFF
TRBV5-1	-	TRBJ1-2	CASSLVETDFLGYTF
TRBV10-2	-	TRBJ1-5	CASSPSTANQPQHF
TRBV6-6	TRBD1	TRBJ1-2	CASRPDRGRVYGYTF
TRBV23-1	TRBD1	TRBJ2-7	CASSQPRSTGFSYEQYF
TRBV29-1	TRBD1	TRBJ2-1	CSAFTGTGDTEQFF
TRBV19	TRBD1	TRBJ1-5	CARKDRGCNSNQPQHF
TRBV30	-	TRBJ1-2	CAWSPTGGRGLHGYTF
TRBV29-1	-	TRBJ1-2	CSVEAPGRFANYGYTF
TRBV6-1	-	TRBJ2-4	CASQEFLAKNIQYF
TRBV19	-	TRBJ1-2	CASSSSDARSNRGTYGYTF
TRBV4-1	-	TRBJ1-1	CASSQGDWGAEAFF
TRBV13	TRBD1	TRBJ1-1	CASSYPWAGGLNTEAFF
TRBV29-1	-	TRBJ1-4	CSAGLTNEKLFF
TRBV7-2	-	TRBJ1-4	CASSPRGGAWEKLFF
TRBV14	-	TRBJ1-6	CASSQERGQSPLHF
TRBV10-3	-	TRBJ1-1	CATSANMNTEAFF
TRBV7-8	TRBD1	TRBJ1-1	CASSLGTGGMNTEAFF
TRBV7-6	-	TRBJ2-7	CASSLRQGAEQYF
TRBV29-1	-	TRBJ2-5	CSVEEARTEQETQYF
TRBV5-1	TRBD1	TRBJ2-7	CASSKTGGYYEQYF
TRBV6-1	-	TRBJ2-7	CASSPRTAGSYEQYF
TRBV2	TRBD1	TRBJ1-2	CASSFSGTDYGYTF
TRBV19	-	TRBJ1-2	CASTSPGRGRGYTF
TRBV4-1	-	TRBJ2-7	CASSQGTGWYEQYF
TRBV12-5	TRBD2	TRBJ2-1	CASGIAVLAGRDHYNEQFF
TRBV27	TRBD1	TRBJ2-7	CASSLGTDHYEQYF
TRBV9	-	TRBJ1-3	CASSDTGNTIYF